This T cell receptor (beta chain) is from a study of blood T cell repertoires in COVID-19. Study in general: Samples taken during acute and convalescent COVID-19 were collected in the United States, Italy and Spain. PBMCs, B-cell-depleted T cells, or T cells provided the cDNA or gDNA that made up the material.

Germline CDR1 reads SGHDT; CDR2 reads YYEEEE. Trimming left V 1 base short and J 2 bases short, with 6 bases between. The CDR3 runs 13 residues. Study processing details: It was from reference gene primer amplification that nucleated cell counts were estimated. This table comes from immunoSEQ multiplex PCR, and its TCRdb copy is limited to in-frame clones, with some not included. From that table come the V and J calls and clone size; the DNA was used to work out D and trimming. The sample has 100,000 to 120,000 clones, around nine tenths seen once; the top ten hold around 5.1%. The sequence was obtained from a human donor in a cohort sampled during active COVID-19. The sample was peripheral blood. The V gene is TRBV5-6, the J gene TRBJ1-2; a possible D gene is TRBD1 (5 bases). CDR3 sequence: CASSLRGNYGYTF. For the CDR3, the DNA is TGTGCCAGCAGCTTGCGGGGGAACTATGGCTACACCTTC.